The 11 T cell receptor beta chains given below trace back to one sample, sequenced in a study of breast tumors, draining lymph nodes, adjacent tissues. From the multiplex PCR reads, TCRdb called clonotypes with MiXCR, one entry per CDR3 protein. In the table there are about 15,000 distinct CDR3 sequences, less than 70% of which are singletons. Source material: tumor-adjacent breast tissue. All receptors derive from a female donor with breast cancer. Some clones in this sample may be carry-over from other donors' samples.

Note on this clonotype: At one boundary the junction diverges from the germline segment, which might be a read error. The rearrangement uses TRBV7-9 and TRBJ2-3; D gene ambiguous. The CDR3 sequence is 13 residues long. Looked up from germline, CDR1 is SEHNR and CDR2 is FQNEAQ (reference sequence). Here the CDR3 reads CASSYLATDTQYF. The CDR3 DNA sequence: TGTGCTAGCAGTTACTTAGCCACAGATACGCAGTATTTT.

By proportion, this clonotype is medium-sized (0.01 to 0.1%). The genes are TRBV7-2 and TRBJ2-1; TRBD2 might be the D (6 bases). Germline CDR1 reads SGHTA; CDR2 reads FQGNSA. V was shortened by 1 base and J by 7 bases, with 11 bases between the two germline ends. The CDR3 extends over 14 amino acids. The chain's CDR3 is CASSLDGRLNEQFF. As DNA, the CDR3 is TGTGCCAGCAGCTTAGACGGGAGATTGAATGAGCAGTTCTTC.

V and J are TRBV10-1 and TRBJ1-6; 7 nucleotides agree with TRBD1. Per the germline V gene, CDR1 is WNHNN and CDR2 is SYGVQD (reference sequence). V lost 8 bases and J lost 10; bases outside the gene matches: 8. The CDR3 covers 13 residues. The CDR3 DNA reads TGCGCCAGCTATCCTACAGGGGTCTCACCCCTCCACTTT. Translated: CASYPTGVSPLHF.

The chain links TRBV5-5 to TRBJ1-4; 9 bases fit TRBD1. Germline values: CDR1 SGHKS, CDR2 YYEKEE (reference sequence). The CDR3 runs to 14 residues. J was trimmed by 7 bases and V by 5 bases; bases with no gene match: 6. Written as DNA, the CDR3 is TGTGCCAGCAGTCTGACAGGGGGTACTGAAAAACTGTTTTTT. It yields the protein CASSLTGGTEKLFF.

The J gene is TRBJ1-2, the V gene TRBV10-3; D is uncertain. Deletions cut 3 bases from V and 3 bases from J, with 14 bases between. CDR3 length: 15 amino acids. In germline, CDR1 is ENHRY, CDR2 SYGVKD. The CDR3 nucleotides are TGTGCCATCAGTGACGTTGGCCAAGGCCACTATGGCTACACCTTC. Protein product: CAISDVGQGHYGYTF.

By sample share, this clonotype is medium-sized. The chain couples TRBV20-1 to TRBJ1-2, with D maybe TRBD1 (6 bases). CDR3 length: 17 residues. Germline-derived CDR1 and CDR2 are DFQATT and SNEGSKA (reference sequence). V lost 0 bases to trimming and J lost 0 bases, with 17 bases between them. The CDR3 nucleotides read TGCAGTGCTAGAGATTTTTCGGGGGGCCGAACTAACTATGGCTACACCTTC. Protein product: CSARDFSGGRTNYGYTF.

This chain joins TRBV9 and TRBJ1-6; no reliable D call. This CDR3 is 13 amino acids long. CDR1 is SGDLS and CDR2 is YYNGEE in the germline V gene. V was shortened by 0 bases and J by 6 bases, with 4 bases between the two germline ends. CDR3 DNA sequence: TGTGCCAGCAGCGTAGGGTCTAATTCACCCCTCCACTTT. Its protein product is CASSVGSNSPLHF.

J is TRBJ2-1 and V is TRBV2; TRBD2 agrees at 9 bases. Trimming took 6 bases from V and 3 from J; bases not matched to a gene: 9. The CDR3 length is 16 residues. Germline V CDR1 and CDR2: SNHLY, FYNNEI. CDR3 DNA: TGTGCCAGCAGCGTAGGAACGACTAGCGGCTACAATGAGCAGTTCTTC. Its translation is CASSVGTTSGYNEQFF.

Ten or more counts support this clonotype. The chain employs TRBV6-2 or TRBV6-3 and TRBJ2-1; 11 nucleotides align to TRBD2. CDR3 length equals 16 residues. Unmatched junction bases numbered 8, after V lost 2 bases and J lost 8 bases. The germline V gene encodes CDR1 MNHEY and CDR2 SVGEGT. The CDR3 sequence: CASSYVSSGRRYEQFF. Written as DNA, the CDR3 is TGTGCCAGCAGTTACGTATCTAGCGGGAGGAGGTATGAGCAGTTCTTC.

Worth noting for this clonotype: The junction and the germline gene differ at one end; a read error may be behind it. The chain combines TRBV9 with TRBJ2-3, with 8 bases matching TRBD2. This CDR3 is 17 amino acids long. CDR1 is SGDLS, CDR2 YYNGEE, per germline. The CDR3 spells CARSAPIAGLSTDTQYF. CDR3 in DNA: TGTGCCCGCAGCGCTCCAATAGCGGGGCTTAGCACAGATACGCAGTATTTT.

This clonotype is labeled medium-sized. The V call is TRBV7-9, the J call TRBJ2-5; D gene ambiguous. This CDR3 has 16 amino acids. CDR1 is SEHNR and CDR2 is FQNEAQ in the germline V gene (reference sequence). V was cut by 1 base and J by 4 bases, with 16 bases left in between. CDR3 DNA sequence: TGTGCCAGCAGCTTAGAGTTCAGCGATCGCCCAGAGACCCAGTACTTC. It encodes CASSLEFSDRPETQYF.